The T cell receptor beta chain under discussion was sequenced for a study of monozygotic twins with inflammatory bowel disease. For every TCR library, approximately 3,300 ng of total RNA was used. TCRdb reprocessed the 5' RACE reads and keeps a single row for each CDR3 protein, giving no DNA. The specimen's table records about 200,000 distinct CDR3 sequences. Each donor gave 2.5 to 3 ml of peripheral blood. Whole-blood total RNA was extracted without T cell sorting. The clonotype originates from a human donor with ulcerative colitis or Crohn's disease, or a healthy co-twin of an affected twin (not recorded which). Sequences were obtained from blood.

The CDR3 here is CSARAPLVRAGEVVSYNEQFF. The V gene is TRBV20-1, the J gene TRBJ2-1; the D call from TCRdb, TRBD2, cannot be confirmed without DNA. The CDR3 consists of 21 residues. CDR1 and CDR2 (germline): DFQATT, SNEGSKA (reference sequence).